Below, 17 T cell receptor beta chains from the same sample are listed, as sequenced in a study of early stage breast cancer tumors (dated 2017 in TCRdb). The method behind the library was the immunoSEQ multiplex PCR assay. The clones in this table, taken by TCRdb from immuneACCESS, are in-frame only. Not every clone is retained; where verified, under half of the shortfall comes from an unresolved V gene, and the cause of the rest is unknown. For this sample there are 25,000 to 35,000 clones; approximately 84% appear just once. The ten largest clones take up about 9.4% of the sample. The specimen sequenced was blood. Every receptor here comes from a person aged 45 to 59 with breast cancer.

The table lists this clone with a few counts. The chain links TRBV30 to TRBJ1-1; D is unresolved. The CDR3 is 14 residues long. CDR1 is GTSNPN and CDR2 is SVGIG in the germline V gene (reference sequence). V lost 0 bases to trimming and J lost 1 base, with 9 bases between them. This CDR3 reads CAWSVRLGNTEAFF. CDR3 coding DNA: TGTGCCTGGAGTGTACGACTGGGGAACACTGAAGCTTTCTTT.

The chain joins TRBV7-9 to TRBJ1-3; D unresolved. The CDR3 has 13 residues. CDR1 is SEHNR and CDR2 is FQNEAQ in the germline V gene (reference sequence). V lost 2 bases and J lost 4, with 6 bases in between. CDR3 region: CASSLSTGNTIYF. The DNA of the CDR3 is TGTGCCAGCAGCTTATCCACGGGAAACACCATATATTTT.

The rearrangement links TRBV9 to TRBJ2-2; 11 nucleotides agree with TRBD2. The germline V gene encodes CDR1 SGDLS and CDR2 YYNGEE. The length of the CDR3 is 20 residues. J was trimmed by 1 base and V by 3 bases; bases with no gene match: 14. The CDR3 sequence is CASSGTYLAGGGQNTGELFF. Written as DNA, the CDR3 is TGTGCCAGCAGCGGAACCTATCTAGCGGGAGGCGGGCAGAACACCGGGGAGCTGTTTTTT.

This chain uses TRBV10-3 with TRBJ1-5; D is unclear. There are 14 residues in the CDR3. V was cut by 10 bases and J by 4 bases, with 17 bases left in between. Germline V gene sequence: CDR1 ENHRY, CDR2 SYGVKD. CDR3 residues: CATKTEGSNQPQHF. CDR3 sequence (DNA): TGTGCCACCAAAACGGAGGGAAGTAATCAGCCCCAGCATTTT.

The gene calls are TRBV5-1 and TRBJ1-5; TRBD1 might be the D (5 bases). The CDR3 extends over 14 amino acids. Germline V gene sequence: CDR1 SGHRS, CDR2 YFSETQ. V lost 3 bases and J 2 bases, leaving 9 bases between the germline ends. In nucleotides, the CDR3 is TGCGCCAGCAGCTGGCTGGGGGGCAATCAGCCCCAGCATTTT. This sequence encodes CASSWLGGNQPQHF.

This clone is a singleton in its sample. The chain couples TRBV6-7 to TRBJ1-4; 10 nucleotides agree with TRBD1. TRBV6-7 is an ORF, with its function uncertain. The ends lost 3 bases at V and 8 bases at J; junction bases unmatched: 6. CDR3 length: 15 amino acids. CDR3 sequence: CASSYFGTGEEKLFF. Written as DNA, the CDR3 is TGTGCCAGCAGTTATTTCGGGACAGGGGAGGAAAAACTGTTTTTT.

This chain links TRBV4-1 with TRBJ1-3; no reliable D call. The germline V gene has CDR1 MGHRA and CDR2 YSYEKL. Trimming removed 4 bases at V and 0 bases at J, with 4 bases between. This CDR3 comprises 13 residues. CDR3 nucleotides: TGCGCCAGCAGCCGGGGCTCTGGAAACACCATATATTTT. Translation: CASSRGSGNTIYF.

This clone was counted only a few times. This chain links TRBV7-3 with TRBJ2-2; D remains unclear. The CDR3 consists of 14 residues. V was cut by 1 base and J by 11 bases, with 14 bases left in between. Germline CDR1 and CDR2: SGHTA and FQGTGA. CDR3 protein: CASSLSVAAPELFF. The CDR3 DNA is TGTGCCAGCAGCTTAAGTGTCGCGGCCCCCGAGCTGTTTTTT.

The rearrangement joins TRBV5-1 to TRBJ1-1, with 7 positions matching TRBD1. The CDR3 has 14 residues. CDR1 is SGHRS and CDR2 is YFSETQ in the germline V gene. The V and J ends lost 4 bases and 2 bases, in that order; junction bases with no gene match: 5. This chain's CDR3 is CASSRGQKNTEAFF. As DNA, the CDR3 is TGCGCCAGCAGCCGGGGACAGAAAAACACTGAAGCTTTCTTT.

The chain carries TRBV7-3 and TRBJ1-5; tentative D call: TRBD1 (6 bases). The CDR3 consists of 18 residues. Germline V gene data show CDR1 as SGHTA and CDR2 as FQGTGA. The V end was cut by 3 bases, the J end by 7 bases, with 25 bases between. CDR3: CASSFARPGHQNIQPQHF. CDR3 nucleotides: TGTGCCAGCAGCTTCGCCCGCCCGGGACACCAAAACATACAGCCCCAGCATTTT.

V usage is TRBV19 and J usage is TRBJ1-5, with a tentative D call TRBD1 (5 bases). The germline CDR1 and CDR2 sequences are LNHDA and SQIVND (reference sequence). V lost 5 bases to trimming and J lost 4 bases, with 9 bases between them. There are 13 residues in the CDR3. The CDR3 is CASSPSGNQPQHF. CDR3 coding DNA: TGTGCCAGTAGTCCGTCAGGGAATCAGCCCCAGCATTTT. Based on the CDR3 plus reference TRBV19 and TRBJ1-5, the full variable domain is DGGITQSPKYLFRKEGQNVTLSCEQNLNHDAMYWYRQDPGQGLRLIYYSQIVNDFQKGDIAEGYSVSREKKESFPLTVTSAQKNPTAFYLCASSPSGNQPQHFGDGTRLSIL.

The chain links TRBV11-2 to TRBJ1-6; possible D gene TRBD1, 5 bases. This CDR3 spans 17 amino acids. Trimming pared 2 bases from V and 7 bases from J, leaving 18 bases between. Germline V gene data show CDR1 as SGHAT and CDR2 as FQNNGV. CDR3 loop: CASSLRNEGAFNSPLHF. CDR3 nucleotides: TGTGCCAGCAGCTTAAGGAATGAAGGGGCGTTCAATTCACCCCTCCACTTT. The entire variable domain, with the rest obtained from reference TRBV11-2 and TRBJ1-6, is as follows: EAGVAQSPRYKIIEKRQSVAFWCNPISGHATLYWYQQILGQGPKLLIQFQNNGVVDDSQLPKDRFSAERLKGVDSTLKIQPAKLEDSAVYLCASSLRNEGAFNSPLHFGNGTRLTVT.

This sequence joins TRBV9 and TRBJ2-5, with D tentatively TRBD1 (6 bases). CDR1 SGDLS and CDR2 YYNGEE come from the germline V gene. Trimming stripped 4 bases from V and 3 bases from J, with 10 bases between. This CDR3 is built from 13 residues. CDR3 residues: CASSPGVEETQYF. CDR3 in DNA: TGTGCCAGCAGCCCAGGGGTGGAAGAGACCCAGTACTTC.

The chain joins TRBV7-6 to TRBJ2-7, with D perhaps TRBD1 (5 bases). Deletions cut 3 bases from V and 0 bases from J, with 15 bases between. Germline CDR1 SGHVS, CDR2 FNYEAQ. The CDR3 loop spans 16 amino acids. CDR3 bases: TGTGCCAGCAGCTTGGGAAGGGGCGGTAGCTCCTACGAGCAGTACTTC. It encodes CASSLGRGGSSYEQYF.

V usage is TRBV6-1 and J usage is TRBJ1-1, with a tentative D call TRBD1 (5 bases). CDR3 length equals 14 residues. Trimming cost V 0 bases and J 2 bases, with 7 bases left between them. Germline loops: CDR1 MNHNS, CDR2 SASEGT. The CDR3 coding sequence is TGTGCCAGCAGTGAAGCCCAGGGCAACACTGAAGCTTTCTTT. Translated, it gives CASSEAQGNTEAFF.

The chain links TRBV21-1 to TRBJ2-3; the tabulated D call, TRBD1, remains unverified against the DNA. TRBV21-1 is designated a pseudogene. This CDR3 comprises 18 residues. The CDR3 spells CASSPNDRLITSTDTQYF. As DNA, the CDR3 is TGTGCCAGCAGCCCTAACGACAGGTTAATAACTAGCACAGATACGCAGTATTTT.

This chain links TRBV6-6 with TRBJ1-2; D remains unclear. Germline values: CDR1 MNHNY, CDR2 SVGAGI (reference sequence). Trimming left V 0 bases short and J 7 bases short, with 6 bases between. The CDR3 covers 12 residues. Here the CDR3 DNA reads TGTGCCAGCAGTTACTCCCGTGGTGGCTACACCTTC. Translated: CASSYSRGGYTF.